Listed below are T cell receptor beta chains from one sample, sequenced in a study of blood T cell repertoires in COVID-19. Sequencing was performed with immunoSEQ multiplex PCR; in TCRdb, only in-frame clones are kept and a portion is missing. The table lists roughly 78,000 clones, 75% to 90% of them singletons. Sequencing input: peripheral blood. The receptor source for this set is a man aged 45 to 65 with COVID-19, enrolled during active disease. Each CDR3 is given with its conserved first and last residue. The D gene is left open where the match is weak. Size is omitted from some rows. Given values are once, few, many or a class for expanded clones.

>TRBV15|TRBD2|once|TRBJ2-3
TGTGCCACCAGCAGCGGCGGGACTAGCGGTTTCACAGATACGCAGTATTTT
CATSSGGTSGFTDTQYF
>TRBV7-6|TRBD1|once|TRBJ1-1
TGTGCCAGCAGCTTAGGGACAGGCAGGAACACTGAAGCTTTCTTT
CASSLGTGRNTEAFF
>TRBV10-2|TRBD1|.|TRBJ2-7
TGCGCCAGCAGTGAAGGGACAGGGATTGGCGAGCAGTACTTC
CASSEGTGIGEQYF
>TRBV6-1|.|.|TRBJ2-7
TGTGCCAGCAGTGAAGCCCCCAGGGGTAGCTACGAGCAGTACTTC
CASSEAPRGSYEQYF
>TRBV5-4|TRBD1|.|TRBJ1-4
TGTGCCAGCAGTCGTCCGGGACAGGGGAATGAAAAACTGTTTTTT
CASSRPGQGNEKLFF
>TRBV10-1|TRBD1|.|TRBJ2-2
TGCGCCAGCGGGGACAGGGAAGCCGGGGAGCTGTTTTTT
CASGDREAGELFF
>TRBV27|TRBD2|.|TRBJ2-1
TGTGCCAGCAGCCTCCTGGTGGGCGGGGGAGACAATGAGCAGTTCTTC
CASSLLVGGGDNEQFF
>TRBV5-1|.|.|TRBJ2-7
TGCGCCAGCAGCCCCGGGTCCGGCGAGCAGTACTTC
CASSPGSGEQYF
>TRBV5-1|.|once|TRBJ2-3
TGCGCCAGCAGCCCGACGACCGGACTGGTTACAGATACGCAGTATTTT
CASSPTTGLVTDTQYF
>TRBV6-2/TRBV6-3|.|.|TRBJ2-1
TGTGCCAGCAGTTACCCATGGGCGTTGGATGAGCAGTTCTTC
CASSYPWALDEQFF
>TRBV5-1|.|.|TRBJ2-5
TGCGCCAGCAGCTTGCTACAGTTACAAGAGACCCAGTACTTC
CASSLLQLQETQYF
>TRBV18|TRBD1|.|TRBJ1-1
TGTGCCAGCTCACCTTTGGACAGGGGAGGTACTGAAGCTTTCTTT
CASSPLDRGGTEAFF
>TRBV9|.|.|TRBJ2-1
TGTGCCAGCAGCGCACTCCCGGGAGAAGGTTACAATGAGCAGTTCTTC
CASSALPGEGYNEQFF
>TRBV28|.|.|TRBJ2-3
TGTGCCAGCAGTTCCGACCGACAAGTGGATACGCAGTATTTT
CASSSDRQVDTQYF
>TRBV29-1|TRBD2|.|TRBJ2-3
TGCAGCGTTGAAGGCACTAGCGGGAGAACAGATACGCAGTATTTT
CSVEGTSGRTDTQYF
>TRBV6-1|TRBD1|.|TRBJ2-2
TGTGCCAGCAGTGTCTACAGGGGTGAGGGCACCGGGGAGCTGTTTTTT
CASSVYRGEGTGELFF
>TRBV6-5|TRBD1|.|TRBJ2-5
TGTGCCAGTAGGCAGGGGGCCCGGGAGACCCAGTACTTC
CASRQGARETQYF
>TRBV6-5|TRBD1|few|TRBJ2-7
TGTGCCAGCAGTTACCAGGGACAGGGGTCCTACGAGCAGTACTTC
CASSYQGQGSYEQYF
>TRBV15|.|.|TRBJ2-1
TGTGCCACCAGCACCCGGACTATGCCCGATGAGCAGTTCTTC
CATSTRTMPDEQFF
>TRBV5-6|.|once|TRBJ2-3
TGTGCCAGCAGCTCCGGTAATCCGGATACGCAGTATTTT
CASSSGNPDTQYF
>TRBV18|TRBD1|few|TRBJ1-5
TGTGCCAGCTCACCGGGACAGCTGGGGAATCAGCCCCAGCATTTT
CASSPGQLGNQPQHF
>TRBV10-3|.|.|TRBJ1-5
TGTGCCATCAGTGAGGGGCAGGCTTACGAACAGCCCCAGCATTTT
CAISEGQAYEQPQHF
>TRBV6-5|TRBD2|.|TRBJ2-2
TGTGCCAGCAAAGGACTAGCGGGGGGTGGGGAGCTGTTTTTT
CASKGLAGGGELFF
>TRBV2|TRBD1|.|TRBJ2-1
TGTGCCAGTGAGTCCGGGACAGGTGGGCAGTTCTTC
CASESGTGGQFF
>TRBV7-8|TRBD2|.|TRBJ2-3
TGTGCCAGCAGGTTACTCGGGAGGGGCACAGATACGCAGTATTTT
CASRLLGRGTDTQYF
>TRBV9|TRBD1|.|TRBJ1-1
TGTGCCAGCAGCGGGACAGGGAACGTGAACACTGAAGCTTTCTTT
CASSGTGNVNTEAFF
>TRBV7-9|.|.|TRBJ1-2
TGTGCCAGCAGCTTAGCCCTCCCGAGGGCGAATGGCTACACCTTC
CASSLALPRANGYTF
>TRBV2|TRBD2|.|TRBJ2-1
TGTGCCAGCAGTGAGGCGGGACTAGGAAATGAGCAGTTCTTC
CASSEAGLGNEQFF
>TRBV30|.|.|TRBJ1-2
TGTGCCTGGATCAATCAGGGTGCCTATGGCTACACCTTC
CAWINQGAYGYTF
>TRBV30|.|.|TRBJ2-3
TGTGCCTGCTCACACGATCAGGGTACGCAGTATTTT
CACSHDQGTQYF
>TRBV10-3|.|.|TRBJ2-1
TGTGCCATCAGGGACCCGGGACTCAACAATGAGCAGTTCTTC
CAIRDPGLNNEQFF
>TRBV7-9|.|many|TRBJ1-2
TGTGCCAGCAGTGGTTCAGGGGTATACTATGGCTACACCTTC
CASSGSGVYYGYTF
>TRBV11-2|TRBD2|.|TRBJ2-5
TGTGCCAGCAGCTTAGGGACTAGCGGGAGAGGACAAGAGACCCAGTACTTC
CASSLGTSGRGQETQYF
>TRBV7-9|.|few|TRBJ1-5
TGTGCCAGCAGCTTAGCCGGTCAGCCCCAGCATTTT
CASSLAGQPQHF
>TRBV6-5|.|.|TRBJ1-1
TGTGCCAGCAACCCGGACAGTTTGAACACTGAAGCTTTCTTT
CASNPDSLNTEAFF
>TRBV30|.|.|TRBJ1-6
TGTGCCTGGAGTTCGCTAGGCGGGCAAAATTCACCCCTCCACTTT
CAWSSLGGQNSPLHF
>TRBV7-6|TRBD2|.|TRBJ2-7
TGTGCCAGCAGCTCCCTGCCCCTGACTAGCTTCTACGAGCAGTACTTC
CASSSLPLTSFYEQYF
>TRBV28|.|.|TRBJ1-2
TGTGCCAGCAGTTTCCTTAACTATGGCTACACCTTC
CASSFLNYGYTF
>TRBV6-2/TRBV6-3|.|.|TRBJ2-1
TGTGCCAGCAGCCGCACTGGCTACAATGAGCAGTTCTTC
CASSRTGYNEQFF
>TRBV5-4|.|.|TRBJ2-1
TGTGCCAGCAGCTTGGAAGGGCTAGTAGGGGGTGAGCAGTTCTTC
CASSLEGLVGGEQFF
>TRBV6-5|TRBD2|.|TRBJ2-2
TGTGCCAGCAGTCCCGGGACTAGGAACACCGGGGAGCTGTTTTTT
CASSPGTRNTGELFF
>TRBV7-8|TRBD1|.|TRBJ2-7
TGTGCCAGCAGCGGACAGGGGGCAAGGGAGCAGTACTTC
CASSGQGAREQYF
>TRBV24-1|TRBD1|.|TRBJ2-5
TGTGCCACCAGTGACTCGACAGGGAATGGAGAGACCCAGTACTTC
CATSDSTGNGETQYF
>TRBV4-3|TRBD1|few|TRBJ1-2
TGCGCCAGCAGCCAAAGAGAGGGGGCGAGGTATGGCTACACCTTC
CASSQREGARYGYTF
>TRBV10-3|.|.|TRBJ1-5
TGTGCCATCAGCGAAGACAGGTCCGGGGCCCAGCATTTT
CAISEDRSGAQHF
>TRBV19|.|.|TRBJ1-2
TGTGCCAGTAGTGGGGGGGACGCCGGCTCAGGCGCGGATGGCTACACCTTC
CASSGGDAGSGADGYTF
>TRBV5-1|.|.|TRBJ2-5
TGCGCCAGCAGCGAGACTGGCCCCCAAGAGACCCAGTACTTC
CASSETGPQETQYF
>TRBV9|TRBD1|.|TRBJ1-4
TGTGCCAGCAGCGAAACCGGGACAGCGAATGAAAAACTGTTTTTT
CASSETGTANEKLFF
>TRBV19|.|.|TRBJ2-4
TGTGCCAGTAAAAGGGGATCTGTTCAGTACTTC
CASKRGSVQYF
>TRBV19|.|.|TRBJ2-5
TGTGCCAGTAGTATAGATCGTGAGACCCAGTACTTC
CASSIDRETQYF
>TRBV6-5|TRBD1|once|TRBJ1-6
TGTGCCAGCAGCCAGGACAGGGGGAATTCACCCCTCCACTTT
CASSQDRGNSPLHF
>TRBV11-2|TRBD2|once|TRBJ2-3
TGTGCCAGCAGCTTGAGGACTAGTGGAGATACGCAGTATTTT
CASSLRTSGDTQYF
>TRBV30|.|.|TRBJ1-1
TGTGCCTGGAGTGTAACGGGGGGCCCGGCTTTCTTT
CAWSVTGGPAFF
>TRBV19|.|.|TRBJ1-4
TGTGCCAGTAGTCGGGTTGCTAATGAAAAACTGTTTTTT
CASSRVANEKLFF
>TRBV6-6|TRBD2|few|TRBJ2-7
TGTGCCAGCAGGATAGGACTAGCGGAACTATACGAGCAGTACTTC
CASRIGLAELYEQYF